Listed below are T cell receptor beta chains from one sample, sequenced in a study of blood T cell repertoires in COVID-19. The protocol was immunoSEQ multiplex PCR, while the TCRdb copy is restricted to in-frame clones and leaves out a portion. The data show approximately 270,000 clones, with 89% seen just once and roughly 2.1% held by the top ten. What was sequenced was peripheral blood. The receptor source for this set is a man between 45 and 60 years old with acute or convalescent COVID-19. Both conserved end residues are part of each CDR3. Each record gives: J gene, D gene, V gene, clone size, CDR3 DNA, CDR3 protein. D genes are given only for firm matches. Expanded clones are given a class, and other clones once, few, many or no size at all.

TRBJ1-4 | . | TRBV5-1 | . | TGCGCCAGCAGCTTGGGGCAGGCTAATGAAAAACTGTTTTTT | CASSLGQANEKLFF
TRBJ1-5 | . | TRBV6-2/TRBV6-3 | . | TGTGCCAGCAGTTACTTTGGGGGCGATTTATCAAATCAGCCCCAGCATTTT | CASSYFGGDLSNQPQHF
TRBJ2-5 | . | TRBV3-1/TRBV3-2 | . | TGTGCCAGCAGCCAAGTATGGGGGGGCCGCCAAGAGACCCAGTACTTC | CASSQVWGGRQETQYF
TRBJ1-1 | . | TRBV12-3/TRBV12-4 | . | TGTGCCAGCAGCTACAGGGTTGACACTGAAGCTTTCTTT | CASSYRVDTEAFF
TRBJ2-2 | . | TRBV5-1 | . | TGCGCCAGCAGCTTGGCCGAGGGAACACGAGGCACCGGGGAGCTGTTTTTT | CASSLAEGTRGTGELFF
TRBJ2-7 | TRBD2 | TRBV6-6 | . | TGTGCCAGCAGTGCGGCCGGGGGGACCTTCTACGAGCAGTACTTC | CASSAAGGTFYEQYF
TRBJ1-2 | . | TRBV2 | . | TGTGCCACCCTTCTACAGGGAGTGGGGGGCTACACCTTC | CATLLQGVGGYTF
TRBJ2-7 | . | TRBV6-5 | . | TGTGCCAGCGGAGACAGCAACTCCTACGAGCAGTACTTC | CASGDSNSYEQYF
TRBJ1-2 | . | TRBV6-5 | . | TGTGCCAGCAGTTACTCGAGAGCGCGCTATGGCTACACCTTC | CASSYSRARYGYTF
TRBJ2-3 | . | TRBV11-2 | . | TGTGCCAGCAGCTTCGCAGATACGCAGTATTTT | CASSFADTQYF
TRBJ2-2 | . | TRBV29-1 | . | TGCAGCGCCCGAGAAGGGGAGCTGTTTTTT | CSAREGELFF
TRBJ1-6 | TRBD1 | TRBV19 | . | TGTGCCAGTAGTACCTACTACAGGGGGAACTATAATTCACCCCTCCACTTT | CASSTYYRGNYNSPLHF
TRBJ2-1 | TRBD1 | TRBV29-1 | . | TGCAGCGTTGAAGTTTTCAGGGGGCGGGTGCAGTTCTTC | CSVEVFRGRVQFF
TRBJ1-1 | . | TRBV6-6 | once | TGTGCCAGCAGTTACCGGGGGGATTATACTGAAGCTTTCTTT | CASSYRGDYTEAFF
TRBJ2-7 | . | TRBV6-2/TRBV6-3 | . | TGTGCCAGCAGTTACCCCGTTAATTTCCCCTACGAGCAGTACTTC | CASSYPVNFPYEQYF
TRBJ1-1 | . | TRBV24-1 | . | TGTGCCACCAGTGGTGCGCCGAACACTGAAGCTTTCTTT | CATSGAPNTEAFF